This T cell receptor beta chain was sequenced for a study of molecular identifiers for immune sequencing clone quantification. For the study at large: Split five ways in replicates, RNA from around 18,000 or 91,000 naive CD8 cells had four portions sequenced.

TCRdb processed the PCR reads anew with MiXCR; each CDR3 protein has one entry. The sample shows under 800,000 distinct CDR3 sequences, 25% of them seen only once. Germline V gives CDR1 MNHEY, CDR2 SMNVEV (reference sequence). This CDR3 spans 14 amino acids. Germline trimming cut 9 bases from V and 2 bases from J; bases unmatched to any gene: 3. This clonotype was found a few times. Antigen specificity is unknown. The study's findings and limits: In a background of under 1.3 million naive cells, spiked Jurkat TCR RNA from one cell was reportedly detectable.

The sequence derives from a human donor in good health. Some libraries in this study had Jurkat cell RNA spiked in. Specimen: naive CD8+ T cells from blood, with Jurkat cell RNA spiked in. The subset is: FACS-sorted CD8+CD4-CCR7+CD45RA+ naive T cells. The chain uses TRBV27 and TRBJ2-1; 11 nucleotides agree with TRBD1. The CDR3 DNA follows: TGTGCCAGTAGGGGACAGGGGGCCTACAATGAGCAGTTCTTC. Translated: CASRGQGAYNEQFF.